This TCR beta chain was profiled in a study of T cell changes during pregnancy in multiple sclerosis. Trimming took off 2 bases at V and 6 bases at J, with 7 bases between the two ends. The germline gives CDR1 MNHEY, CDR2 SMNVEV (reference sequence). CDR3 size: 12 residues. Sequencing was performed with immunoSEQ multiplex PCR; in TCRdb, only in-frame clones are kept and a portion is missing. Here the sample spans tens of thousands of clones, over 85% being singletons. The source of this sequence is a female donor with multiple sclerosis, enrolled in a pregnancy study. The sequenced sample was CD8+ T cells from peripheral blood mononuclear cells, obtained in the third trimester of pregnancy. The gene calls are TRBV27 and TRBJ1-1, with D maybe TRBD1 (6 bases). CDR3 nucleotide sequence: TGTGCCAGCAGTTTAACAGGGTCTGAAGCTTTCTTT. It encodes CASSLTGSEAFF.